Sequencing of this T cell receptor (beta chain) was carried out in a study of T cell clusters in autoimmune cytopenias. Findings of the study overall: The cluster-lack signature was not seen for secondary cytopenia versus chronic lymphocytic leukemia. TRB repertoire shifts in secondary cytopenia and chronic lymphocytic leukemia mostly reflected lymphoma, not autoimmunity. Compared with active autoimmune hepatitis patients, healthy donors showed 2.5 to 3-fold more exclusive TRB clusters. No experiment has yet validated the function of the T cell clusters defined in silico.

This clonotype counts as medium-sized by frequency. The antigen remains undetermined. Multiplex touch-down PCR amplified TRB using TRB-A and TRB-B pools in one tube. TCRdb reprocessed the multiplex PCR reads and stores each CDR3 protein as one record, lacking DNA. The repertoire table contains 6,500 to 8,500 distinct CDR3 sequences. Per germline, CDR1 SGHDT and CDR2 YYEEEE. The CDR3 spans 15 residues. TRB was amplified from approximately 230 ng of peripheral blood genomic DNA per sample. Sequenced: peripheral blood. The origin of this receptor is a human donor with an autoimmune cytopenia or autoimmune hepatitis (not recorded which). The chain carries TRBV5-6 and TRBJ2-2; no DNA is available, so the TRBD1 call from TCRdb remains unchecked. CDR3 sequence: CASSLWTGRVGELFF.